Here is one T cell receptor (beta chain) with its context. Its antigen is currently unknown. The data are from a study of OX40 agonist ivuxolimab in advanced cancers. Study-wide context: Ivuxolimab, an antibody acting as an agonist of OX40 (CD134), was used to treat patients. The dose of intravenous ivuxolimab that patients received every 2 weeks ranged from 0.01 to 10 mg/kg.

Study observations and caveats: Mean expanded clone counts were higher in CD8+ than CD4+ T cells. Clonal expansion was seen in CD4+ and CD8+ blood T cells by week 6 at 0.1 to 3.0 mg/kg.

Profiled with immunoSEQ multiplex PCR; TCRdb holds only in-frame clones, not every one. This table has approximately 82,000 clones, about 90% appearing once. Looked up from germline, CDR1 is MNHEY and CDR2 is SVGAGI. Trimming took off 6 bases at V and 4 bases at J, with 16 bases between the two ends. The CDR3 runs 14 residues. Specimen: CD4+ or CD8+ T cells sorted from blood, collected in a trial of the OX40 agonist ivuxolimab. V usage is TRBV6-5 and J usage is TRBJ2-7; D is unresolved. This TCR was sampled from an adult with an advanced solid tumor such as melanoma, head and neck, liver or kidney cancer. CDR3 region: CASSFGRSSYEQYF. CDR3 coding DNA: TGTGCCAGCAGCTTCGGACGGTCGTCATACGAGCAGTACTTC.